The clone carrying this TCR beta chain showed up just once. TCRdb keeps only in-frame clones here, not all; method: immunoSEQ multiplex PCR. The table has 160,000 or so clones, over 80% seen once. This specimen comes from a study of blood T cell repertoires in COVID-19. Germline values: CDR1 LGHDT, CDR2 YNNKEL (reference sequence). V lost 4 bases and J lost 1, with 11 bases in between. This CDR3 is 15 amino acids long. The V call is TRBV3-1 (or the pseudogene TRBV3-2), the J call TRBJ2-4; tentatively, D is TRBD1 (6 bases). Sequencing input: peripheral blood. This TCR was recovered from a man aged 70 or older who had recovered from COVID-19. The CDR3 spells CASSPTQGAKNIQYF. The CDR3 DNA is TGTGCCAGCAGCCCGACCCAGGGGGCCAAAAACATTCAGTACTTC.